A single T cell receptor beta chain is shown here with its context. TCRdb keeps only in-frame clones here, not all; method: immunoSEQ multiplex PCR. In the table there are about 270,000 clones, around 93% of which are singletons. These data originate in a study of blood T cell repertoires in COVID-19. Background on the study: Sample material is recorded as cDNA or gDNA derived from T cells, B-cell-depleted T cells, or PBMCs.

Exposed participants encountered a COVID-19 case during the 2 weeks preceding study entry. V was pared by 0 bases and J by 6 bases, with 7 bases between. Germline V lookup: CDR1 LGHDT, CDR2 YNNKEL (reference sequence). The CDR3 totals 13 residues. The sample comprised PBMCs or T cells enriched from blood (not recorded which). The TCR was taken from a man in his forties or fifties who had been exposed to COVID-19. The rearrangement links TRBV3-1 (or the pseudogene TRBV3-2) to TRBJ2-3, with unresolved D. The CDR3 sequence is CASSQDSTDTQYF. The CDR3 bases are TGTGCCAGCAGCCAAGATTCTACGGATACGCAGTATTTT.